This T cell receptor (beta chain) was sequenced in a study of T cell repertoires in cytomegalovirus infection. Across the whole study: CMV infection together with matching HLA type was indicated by public TCR beta signatures.

About this clonotype itself: The antigen is unknown.

J lost 3 bases, V lost 6 bases, and 4 bases had no gene match. CDR3 length equals 14 residues. CDR1 is SGHVS and CDR2 is FNYEAQ in the germline V gene. From the reads, TCRdb called clonotypes with MiXCR, one entry per CDR3 protein. The data hold 680,000 or so distinct CDR3 sequences, with around a third observed a single time. The clonotype comes from a human donor in good health (CMV status not recorded). Some clones in this sample may be carry-over from other donors' samples. The sequences come from cultured PBMCs, collected from culture after CMV antigen stimulation. V usage is TRBV7-6 and J usage is TRBJ1-1; TRBD1 matches 10 bases. Here the CDR3 DNA reads TGTGCCAGCAGGGGGACAGGGGCCGACACTGAAGCTTTCTTT. Translation gives CASRGTGADTEAFF.